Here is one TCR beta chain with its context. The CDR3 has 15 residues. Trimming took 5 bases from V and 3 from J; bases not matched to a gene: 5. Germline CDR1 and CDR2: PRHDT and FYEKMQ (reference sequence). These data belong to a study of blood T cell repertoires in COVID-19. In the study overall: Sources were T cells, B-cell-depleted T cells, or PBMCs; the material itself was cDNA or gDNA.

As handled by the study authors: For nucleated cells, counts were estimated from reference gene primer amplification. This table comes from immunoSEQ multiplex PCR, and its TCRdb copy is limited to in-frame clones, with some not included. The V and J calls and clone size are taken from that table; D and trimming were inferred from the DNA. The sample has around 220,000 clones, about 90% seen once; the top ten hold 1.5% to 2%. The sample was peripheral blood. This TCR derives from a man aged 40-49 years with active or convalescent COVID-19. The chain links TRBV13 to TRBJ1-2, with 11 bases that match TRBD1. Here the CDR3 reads CASSRGQGADYGYTF. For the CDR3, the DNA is TGTGCCAGCAGCCGAGGACAGGGGGCAGACTATGGCTACACCTTC.